The rows below give T cell receptor beta chains drawn from one sample of a study of T cell responses to AZD1222 COVID-19 vaccine. Assay used: immunoSEQ multiplex PCR; TCRdb lists only in-frame clones, some missing. The sample consists of about 140,000 clones, more than 80% of them appearing once. The input for sequencing was peripheral blood, taken on day 0 of AZD1222 vaccination. Receptors originate from an adult in good health. Both conserved end residues are part of each CDR3. The D gene is left open where the match is weak. Where a row states a size, it is once, few, many or the class of an expanded clone; other rows omit it.

CDR3 length	clone size	D gene	V gene	J gene	CDR3 protein	CDR3 DNA
16	few	NA	TRBV4-1	TRBJ1-3	CASSQPGRTRGNTIYF	TGCGCCAGCAGCCAACCGGGACGGACGAGGGGAAACACCATATATTTT
17	NA	NA	TRBV10-2	TRBJ2-3	CASSELQAAPSTDTQYF	TGCGCCAGCAGTGAGTTACAGGCTGCCCCTAGCACAGATACGCAGTATTTT
16	NA	NA	TRBV11-2	TRBJ2-2	CASSPGGGVNTGELFF	TGTGCCAGCAGCCCCGGGGGTGGGGTGAACACCGGGGAGCTGTTTTTT
17	few	NA	TRBV21-1	TRBJ2-3	CASSGGASGACTDTQYF	TGTGCCAGCAGCGGCGGGGCTAGCGGGGCCTGCACAGATACGCAGTATTTT
17	NA	NA	TRBV7-3	TRBJ2-7	CASSLQPSAKLAYEQYF	TGTGCCAGCAGCCTTCAGCCTTCAGCAAAGCTGGCCTACGAGCAGTACTTC
13	NA	TRBD2	TRBV6-1	TRBJ2-5	CASSEFGGKTQYF	TGTGCCAGCAGTGAATTCGGGGGGAAGACCCAGTACTTC
15	NA	NA	TRBV5-1	TRBJ2-1	CASSLSWVSRDEQFF	TGCGCCAGCAGCTTGTCCTGGGTCAGTCGGGATGAGCAGTTCTTC
11	NA	TRBD2	TRBV6-2/TRBV6-3	TRBJ2-3	CASSGRGTQYF	TGTGCCAGCAGTGGGAGGGGTACGCAGTATTTT
19	NA	TRBD2	TRBV5-1	TRBJ2-1	CASSSGTSGFSTSYNEQFF	TGCGCCAGCAGCTCCGGGACTAGCGGATTTTCCACCTCCTACAATGAGCAGTTCTTC
13	NA	NA	TRBV27	TRBJ1-5	CASSFRPNQPQHF	TGTGCCAGCAGTTTTCGGCCTAATCAGCCCCAGCATTTT
15	NA	NA	TRBV5-1	TRBJ2-5	CASSLVGQSQETQYF	TGCGCCAGCAGCTTGGTCGGCCAATCCCAAGAGACCCAGTACTTC
17	NA	NA	TRBV19	TRBJ1-2	CASRTHEGGMKNYGYTF	TGTGCCAGTAGAACTCACGAGGGGGGTATGAAAAACTATGGCTACACCTTC
13	NA	NA	TRBV4-2	TRBJ1-4	CASSQPRGEKLFF	TGTGCCAGCAGCCAACCAAGGGGGGAAAAACTGTTTTTT
13	few	TRBD1	TRBV4-2	TRBJ1-6	CASSQDRGSPLHF	TGTGCCAGCAGCCAGGACAGGGGTTCACCCCTCCACTTT
15	NA	NA	TRBV7-9	TRBJ1-3	CASSAPGARGNTIYF	TGTGCCAGCAGCGCCCCGGGGGCTAGAGGAAACACCATATATTTT